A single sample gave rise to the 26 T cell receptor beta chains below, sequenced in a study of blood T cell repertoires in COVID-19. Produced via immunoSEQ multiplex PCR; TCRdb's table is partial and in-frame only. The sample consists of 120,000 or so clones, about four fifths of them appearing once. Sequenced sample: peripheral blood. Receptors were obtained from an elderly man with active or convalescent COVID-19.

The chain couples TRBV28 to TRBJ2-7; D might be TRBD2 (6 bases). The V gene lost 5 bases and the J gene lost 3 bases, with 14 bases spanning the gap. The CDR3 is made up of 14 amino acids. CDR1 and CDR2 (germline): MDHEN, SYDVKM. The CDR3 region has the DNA TGTGCCAGCAGTATTCTGGGACTCAGCTACGAGCAGTACTTC. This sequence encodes CASSILGLSYEQYF.

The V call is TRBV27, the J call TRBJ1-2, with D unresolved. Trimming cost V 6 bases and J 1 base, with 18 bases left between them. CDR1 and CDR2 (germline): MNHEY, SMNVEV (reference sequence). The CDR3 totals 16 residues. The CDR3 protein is CASSYLISGNNYGYTF. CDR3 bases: TGTGCCAGCAGCTACCTGATCTCGGGGAATAACTATGGCTACACCTTC.

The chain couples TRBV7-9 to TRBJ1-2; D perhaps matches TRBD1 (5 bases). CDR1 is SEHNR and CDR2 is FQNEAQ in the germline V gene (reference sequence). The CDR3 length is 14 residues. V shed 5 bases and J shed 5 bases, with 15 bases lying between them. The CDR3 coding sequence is TGTGCCAGCAGCCCTTCGGGCGGGGGATATGGCTACACCTTC. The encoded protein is CASSPSGGGYGYTF.

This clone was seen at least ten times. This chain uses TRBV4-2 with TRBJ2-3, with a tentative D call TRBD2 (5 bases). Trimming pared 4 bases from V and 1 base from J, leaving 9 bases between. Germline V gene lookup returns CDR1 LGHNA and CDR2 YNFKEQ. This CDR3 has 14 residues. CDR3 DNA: TGTGCCAGCAGCCTGTTGCGGGGCACAGATACGCAGTATTTT. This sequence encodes CASSLLRGTDTQYF.

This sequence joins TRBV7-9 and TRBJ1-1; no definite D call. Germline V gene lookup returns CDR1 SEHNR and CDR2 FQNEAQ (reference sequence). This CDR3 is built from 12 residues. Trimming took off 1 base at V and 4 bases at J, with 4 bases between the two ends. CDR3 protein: CASSLGLTEAFF. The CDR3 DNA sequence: TGTGCCAGCAGCTTAGGGCTCACTGAAGCTTTCTTT. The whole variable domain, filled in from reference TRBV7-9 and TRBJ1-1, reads DTGVSQNPRHKITKRGQNVTFRCDPISEHNRLYWYRQTLGQGPEFLTYFQNEAQLEKSRLLSDRFSAERPKGSFSTLEIQRTEQGDSAMYLCASSLGLTEAFFGQGTRLTVV.

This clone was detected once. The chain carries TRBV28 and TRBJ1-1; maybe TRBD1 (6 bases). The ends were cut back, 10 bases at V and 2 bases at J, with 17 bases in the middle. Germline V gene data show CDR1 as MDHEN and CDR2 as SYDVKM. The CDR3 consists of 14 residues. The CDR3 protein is CATLGGARNTEAFF. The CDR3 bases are TGTGCCACCCTGGGGGGGGCGCGTAACACTGAAGCTTTCTTT.

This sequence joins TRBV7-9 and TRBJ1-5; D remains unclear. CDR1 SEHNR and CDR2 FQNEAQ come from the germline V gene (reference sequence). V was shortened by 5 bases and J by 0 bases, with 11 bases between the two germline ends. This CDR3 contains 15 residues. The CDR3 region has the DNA TGTGCCAGCAGCGACATCGCTTCTAGCAATCAGCCCCAGCATTTT. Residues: CASSDIASSNQPQHF.

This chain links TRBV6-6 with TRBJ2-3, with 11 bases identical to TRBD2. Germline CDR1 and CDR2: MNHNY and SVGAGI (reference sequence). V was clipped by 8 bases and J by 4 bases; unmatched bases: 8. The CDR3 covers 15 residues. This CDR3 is CASSNPSGGSDTQYF. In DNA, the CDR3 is TGTGCCAGCTCTAACCCTAGCGGGGGGTCAGATACGCAGTATTTT.

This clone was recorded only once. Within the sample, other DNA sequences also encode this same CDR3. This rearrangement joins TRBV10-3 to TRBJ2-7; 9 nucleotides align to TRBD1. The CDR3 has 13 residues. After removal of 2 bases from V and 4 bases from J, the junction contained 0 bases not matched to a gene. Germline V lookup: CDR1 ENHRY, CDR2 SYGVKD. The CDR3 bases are TGTGCCATCAGTGAGGGACAGGGGTACGAGCAGTACTTC. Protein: CAISEGQGYEQYF.

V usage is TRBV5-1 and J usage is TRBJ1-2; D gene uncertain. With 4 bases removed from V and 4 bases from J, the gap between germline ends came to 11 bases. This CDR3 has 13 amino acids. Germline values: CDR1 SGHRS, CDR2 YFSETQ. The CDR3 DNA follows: TGCGCCAGCAGCCCGATGCGCCTCTATGGCTACACCTTC. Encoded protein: CASSPMRLYGYTF.

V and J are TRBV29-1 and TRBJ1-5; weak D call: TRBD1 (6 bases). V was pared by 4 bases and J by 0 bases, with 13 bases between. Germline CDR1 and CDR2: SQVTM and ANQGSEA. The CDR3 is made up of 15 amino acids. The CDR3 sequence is CSVAVAGDSNQPQHF. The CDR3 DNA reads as TGCAGCGTTGCGGTGGCAGGGGATAGCAATCAGCCCCAGCATTTT. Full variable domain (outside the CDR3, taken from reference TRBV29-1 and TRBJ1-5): SAVISQKPSRDICQRGTSLTIQCQVDSQVTMMFWYRQQPGQSLTLIATANQGSEATYESGFVIDKFPISRPNLTFSTLTVSNMSPEDSSIYLCSVAVAGDSNQPQHFGDGTRLSIL.

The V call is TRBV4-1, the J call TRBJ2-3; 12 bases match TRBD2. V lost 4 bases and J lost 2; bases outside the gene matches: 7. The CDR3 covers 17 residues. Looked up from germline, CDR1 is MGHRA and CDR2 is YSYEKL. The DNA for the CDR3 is TGCGCCAGCAGCCTTCGAGGACTAGCGGGGAACACAGATACGCAGTATTTT. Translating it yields CASSLRGLAGNTDTQYF.

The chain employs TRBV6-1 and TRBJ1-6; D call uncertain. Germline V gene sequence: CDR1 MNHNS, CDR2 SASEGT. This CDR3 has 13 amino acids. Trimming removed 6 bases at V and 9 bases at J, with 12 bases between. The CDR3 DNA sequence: TGTGCCAGCAGCCCCGACACGTTTTCACCCCTCCACTTT. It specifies CASSPDTFSPLHF.

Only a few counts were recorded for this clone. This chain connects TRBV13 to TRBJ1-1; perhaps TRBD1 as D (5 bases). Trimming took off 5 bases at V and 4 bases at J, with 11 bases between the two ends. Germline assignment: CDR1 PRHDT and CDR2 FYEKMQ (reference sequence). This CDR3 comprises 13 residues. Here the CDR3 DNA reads TGTGCCAGCAGCCTGGGGCTTGGCACTGAAGCTTTCTTT. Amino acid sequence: CASSLGLGTEAFF.

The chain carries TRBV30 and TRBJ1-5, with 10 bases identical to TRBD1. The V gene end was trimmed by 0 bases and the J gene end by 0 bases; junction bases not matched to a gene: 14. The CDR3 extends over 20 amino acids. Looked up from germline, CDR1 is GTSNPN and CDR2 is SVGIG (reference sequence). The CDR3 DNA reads TGTGCCTGGAGTGTACAGTGGGGGACAGGGGCCCCATATAGCAATCAGCCCCAGCATTTT. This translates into CAWSVQWGTGAPYSNQPQHF.

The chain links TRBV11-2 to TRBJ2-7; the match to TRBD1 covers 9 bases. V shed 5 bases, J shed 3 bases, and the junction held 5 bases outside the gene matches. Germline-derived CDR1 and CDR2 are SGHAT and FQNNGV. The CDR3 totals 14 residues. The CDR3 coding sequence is TGTGCCAGCAGCGTGTGGGACAGGGTCTACGAGCAGTACTTC. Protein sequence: CASSVWDRVYEQYF.

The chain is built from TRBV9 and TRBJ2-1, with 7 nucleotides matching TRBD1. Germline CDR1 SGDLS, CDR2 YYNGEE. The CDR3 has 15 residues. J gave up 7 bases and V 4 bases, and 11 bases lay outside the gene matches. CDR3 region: CASSYLGDRRNEQFF. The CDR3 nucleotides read TGTGCCAGCAGCTACCTGGGGGACAGAAGGAATGAGCAGTTCTTC.

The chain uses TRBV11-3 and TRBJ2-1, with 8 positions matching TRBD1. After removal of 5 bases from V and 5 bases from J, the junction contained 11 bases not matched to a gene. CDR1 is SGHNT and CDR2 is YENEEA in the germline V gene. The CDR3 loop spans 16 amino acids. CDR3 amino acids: CASSTGQGMIDNEQFF. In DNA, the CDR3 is TGTGCCAGCAGCACCGGACAGGGAATGATTGACAATGAGCAGTTCTTC.

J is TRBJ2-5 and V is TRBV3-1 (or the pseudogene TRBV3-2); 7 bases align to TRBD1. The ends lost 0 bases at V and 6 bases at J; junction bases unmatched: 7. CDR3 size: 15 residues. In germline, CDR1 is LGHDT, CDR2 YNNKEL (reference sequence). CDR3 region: CASSQEWDSSKTQYF. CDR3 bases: TGTGCCAGCAGCCAAGAATGGGACAGCTCTAAGACCCAGTACTTC.

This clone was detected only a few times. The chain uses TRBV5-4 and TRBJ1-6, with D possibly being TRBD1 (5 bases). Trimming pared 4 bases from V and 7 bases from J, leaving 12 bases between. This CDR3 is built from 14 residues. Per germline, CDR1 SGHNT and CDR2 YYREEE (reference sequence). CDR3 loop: CASSQDMGNSPLHF. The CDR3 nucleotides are TGTGCCAGCAGCCAGGACATGGGCAATTCACCCCTCCACTTT.

The CDR3 reads CASSLMTGGNQPQHF. As DNA, the CDR3 is TGCGCCAGCAGCCTAATGACAGGGGGCAATCAGCCCCAGCATTTT. The chain recombines TRBV4-1 with TRBJ1-5; 8 bases align to TRBD1. After removal of 4 bases from V and 2 bases from J, the junction contained 4 bases not matched to a gene. The CDR3 consists of 15 residues. Germline V gene lookup returns CDR1 MGHRA and CDR2 YSYEKL.

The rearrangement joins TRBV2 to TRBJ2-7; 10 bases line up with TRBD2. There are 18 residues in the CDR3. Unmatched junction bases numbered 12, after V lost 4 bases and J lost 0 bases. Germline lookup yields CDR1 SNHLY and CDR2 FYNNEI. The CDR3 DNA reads TGTGCCAGCAGTGGCGGTTGGGGTCTAGCGGGGGCCTCCTACGAGCAGTACTTC. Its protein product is CASSGGWGLAGASYEQYF.

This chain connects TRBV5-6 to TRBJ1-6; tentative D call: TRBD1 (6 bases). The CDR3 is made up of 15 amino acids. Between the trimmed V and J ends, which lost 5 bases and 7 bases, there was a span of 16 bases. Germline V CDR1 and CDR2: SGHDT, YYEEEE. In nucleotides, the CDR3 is TGTGCCAGCAGTTTTACAGGGTTCCCAAATTCACCCCTCCACTTT. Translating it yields CASSFTGFPNSPLHF. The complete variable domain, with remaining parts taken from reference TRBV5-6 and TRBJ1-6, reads DAGVTQSPTHLIKTRGQQVTLRCSPKSGHDTVSWYQQALGQGPQFIFQYYEEEERQRGNFPDRFSGHQFPNYSSELNVNALLLGDSALYLCASSFTGFPNSPLHFGNGTRLTVT.

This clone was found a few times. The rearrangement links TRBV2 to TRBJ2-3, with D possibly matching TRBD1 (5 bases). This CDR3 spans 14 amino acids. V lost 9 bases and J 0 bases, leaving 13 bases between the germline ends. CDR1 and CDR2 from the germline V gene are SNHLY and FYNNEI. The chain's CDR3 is CASLPDTSTDTQYF. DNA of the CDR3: TGTGCCAGTTTGCCGGACACTAGCACAGATACGCAGTATTTT. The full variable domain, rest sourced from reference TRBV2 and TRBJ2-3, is EPEVTQTPSHQVTQMGQEVILRCVPISNHLYFYWYRQILGQKVEFLVSFYNNEISEKSEIFDDQFSVERPDGSNFTLKIRSTKLEDSAMYFCASLPDTSTDTQYFGPGTRLTVL.

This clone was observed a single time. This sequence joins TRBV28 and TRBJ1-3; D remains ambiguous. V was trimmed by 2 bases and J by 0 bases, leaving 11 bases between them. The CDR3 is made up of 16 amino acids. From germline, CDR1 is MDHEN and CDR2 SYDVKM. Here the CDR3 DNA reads TGTGCCAGCAGTTTAGGCCCCCGGAGCTCTGGAAACACCATATATTTT. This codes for CASSLGPRSSGNTIYF.

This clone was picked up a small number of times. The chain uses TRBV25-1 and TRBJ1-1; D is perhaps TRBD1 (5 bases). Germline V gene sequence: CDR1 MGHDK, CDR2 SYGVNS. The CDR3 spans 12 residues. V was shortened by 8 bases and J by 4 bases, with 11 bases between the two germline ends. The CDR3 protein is CASQGFVTEAFF. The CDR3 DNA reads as TGTGCCAGCCAGGGATTCGTCACTGAAGCTTTCTTT. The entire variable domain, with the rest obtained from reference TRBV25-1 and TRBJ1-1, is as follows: EADIYQTPRYLVIGTGKKITLECSQTMGHDKMYWYQQDPGMELHLIHYSYGVNSTEKGDLSSESTVSRIRTEHFPLTLESARPSHTSQYLCASQGFVTEAFFGQGTRLTVV.